A single sample is the source of the 8 T cell receptor beta chains below, sequenced in a study of glioma-infiltrating T cells. TCR alpha and beta CDR3 regions were amplified from RNA using iRepertoire nested multiplex PCR. TCRdb ran MiXCR on the multiplex PCR reads and lists one entry per CDR3 protein. The repertoire consists of about 130,000 distinct CDR3 sequences, with 20% to 25% occurring once and the leading ten covering roughly 15%. Input material: glioma tissue, nonneoplastic brain tissue, or PBMCs (not recorded which). Receptor source: a human donor with low-grade glioma or glioblastoma, undergoing nonglioma brain surgery, or in good health (not recorded which).

This clonotype was seen a few times. The V gene is TRBV7-3, the J gene TRBJ2-3, with D possibly being TRBD1 (5 bases). The ends were cut back, 2 bases at V and 4 bases at J, with 22 bases in the middle. Germline V CDR1 and CDR2: SGHTA, FQGTGA. CDR3 length: 18 residues. The chain's CDR3 is CASSLPADRQTDPDTQYF. CDR3 DNA sequence: TGTGCCAGCAGCTTACCTGCGGACCGACAGACAGACCCAGATACGCAGTATTTT.

This clonotype was recorded many times. The V call is TRBV14, the J call TRBJ1-1, with D maybe TRBD1 (6 bases). V dropped 4 bases and J dropped 1 base, with 13 bases sitting between them. The CDR3 extends over 15 amino acids. In germline, CDR1 is SGHDN, CDR2 FVKESK. In nucleotides, the CDR3 is TGTGCCAGCAGCCTAAGGACAGAAACGAACACTGAAGCTTTCTTT. Translated: CASSLRTETNTEAFF.

V usage is TRBV19 and J usage is TRBJ2-7, with 8 bases lining up with TRBD1. The CDR3 runs 14 residues. V dropped 3 bases and J dropped 6; count of bases not matched to a gene: 7. The germline gives CDR1 LNHDA, CDR2 SQIVND (reference sequence). CDR3 sequence reads: CASSINPGTGEQYF. CDR3 DNA: TGTGCCAGTAGTATCAACCCGGGGACAGGCGAGCAGTACTTC.

This clonotype occurred many times. The chain combines TRBV6-1 with TRBJ2-3; TRBD2 matches 11 bases. Germline loops: CDR1 MNHNS, CDR2 SASEGT. With V trimmed by 6 bases and J by 4 bases, 9 bases remained unmatched. This CDR3 comprises 16 residues. The CDR3 DNA follows: TGTGCCAGCAGGAGAGGACTAGCGGGTGGCGCAGATACGCAGTATTTT. Its protein is CASRRGLAGGADTQYF.

Many counts were recorded for this clonotype. The chain is built from TRBV4-3 and TRBJ2-1, with D perhaps TRBD1 (6 bases). There are 14 residues in the CDR3. CDR1 and CDR2 (germline): LGHNA, YSLEER. The V and J ends lost 1 base and 8 bases respectively, with 12 bases between them. CDR3 DNA sequence: TGCGCCAGCAGCCAAGGCCACAGGGTGGATGAGCAGTTCTTC. Amino acid sequence: CASSQGHRVDEQFF.

At least ten counts were recorded for this clonotype. V gene TRBV20-1 combines with J gene TRBJ2-7, with 10 bases identical to TRBD2. The germline gives CDR1 DFQATT, CDR2 SNEGSKA (reference sequence). V lost 6 bases, J lost 5 bases, and 7 bases stayed unmatched. The CDR3 extends over 13 amino acids. The CDR3 here is CSAWTSGGNEQYF. The CDR3 DNA sequence: TGCAGTGCCTGGACTAGCGGAGGCAACGAGCAGTACTTC.

This clonotype was seen at least ten times. The V gene is TRBV20-1, the J gene TRBJ2-1; no firm D call. The CDR3 extends over 12 amino acids. V was shortened by 1 base and J by 5 bases, with 6 bases between the two germline ends. Per the germline V gene, CDR1 is DFQATT and CDR2 is SNEGSKA (reference sequence). This CDR3 is CSARVSDNEQFF. The CDR3 coding sequence is TGCAGTGCTAGAGTTAGTGACAATGAGCAGTTCTTC.

At least ten counts were recorded for this clonotype. The chain joins TRBV29-1 to TRBJ1-1, with D uncertain. The V end lost 4 bases, the J end lost 7 bases, and 10 bases lay between the germline ends. This CDR3 comprises 11 residues. Germline CDR1 SQVTM, CDR2 ANQGSEA. The CDR3 loop reads CSVVDGREAFF. In nucleotides, the CDR3 is TGCAGCGTTGTGGACGGCCGTGAAGCTTTCTTT.